One TCR beta chain is described in this entry. Its specificity is not known. TCRdb re-called the reads with MiXCR, one entry per CDR3 protein. The sample contains 63,000 or so distinct CDR3 sequences, about 50% of which appear only once. The source of the sample is a study of type 1 regulatory T cells. Study overall: T-allo10 is an in vitro-generated, Tr1-enriched CD4 T cell product specific for alloantigen. The study's findings and limits: Compared with non-type 1 regulatory T cells, type 1 regulatory T cells showed a more restricted TCR repertoire.

Germline values: CDR1 SGDLS, CDR2 YYNGEE. V lost 0 bases and J 7 bases, leaving 14 bases between the germline ends. The CDR3 totals 15 residues. The material sequenced was cultured non-Tr1 T cells, either the whole culture or a sorted T cell fraction (not recorded which). This sequence joins TRBV9 and TRBJ2-1, with D possibly TRBD2 on 7 matching bases. The receptor comes from a human donor in good health. Here the CDR3 reads CASSVDGGPGNEQFF. The CDR3 DNA reads TGTGCCAGCAGCGTAGACGGGGGGCCGGGGAATGAGCAGTTCTTC.